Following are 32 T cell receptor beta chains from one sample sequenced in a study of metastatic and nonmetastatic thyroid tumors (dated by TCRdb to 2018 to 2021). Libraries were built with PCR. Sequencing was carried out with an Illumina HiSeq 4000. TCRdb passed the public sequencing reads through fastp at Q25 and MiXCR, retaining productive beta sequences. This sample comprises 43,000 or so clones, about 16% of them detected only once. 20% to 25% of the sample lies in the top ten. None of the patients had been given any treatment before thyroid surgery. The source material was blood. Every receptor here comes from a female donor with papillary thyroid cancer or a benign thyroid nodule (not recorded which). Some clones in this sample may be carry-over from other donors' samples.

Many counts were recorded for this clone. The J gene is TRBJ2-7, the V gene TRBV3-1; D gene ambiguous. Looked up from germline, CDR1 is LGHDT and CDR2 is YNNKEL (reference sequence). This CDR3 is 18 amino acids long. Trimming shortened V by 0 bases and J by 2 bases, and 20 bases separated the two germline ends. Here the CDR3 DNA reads TGTGCCAGCAGCCAAGACATCATGTCTGTTTTGGGCCCCTACGAGCAGTACTTC. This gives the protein CASSQDIMSVLGPYEQYF.

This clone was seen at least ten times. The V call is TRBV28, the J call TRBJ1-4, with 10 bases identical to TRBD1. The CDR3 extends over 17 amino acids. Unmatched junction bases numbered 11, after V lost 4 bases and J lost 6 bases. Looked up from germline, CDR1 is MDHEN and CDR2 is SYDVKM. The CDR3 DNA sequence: TGTGCCAGCAGTTCAAGACAGGGGGCGAGGCGAGATGAAAAACTGTTTTTT. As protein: CASSSRQGARRDEKLFF.

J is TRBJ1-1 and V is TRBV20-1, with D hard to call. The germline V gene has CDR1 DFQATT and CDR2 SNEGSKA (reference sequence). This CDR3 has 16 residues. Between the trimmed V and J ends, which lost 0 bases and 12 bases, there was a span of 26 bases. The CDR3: CSARDAVGPPPVSPFF. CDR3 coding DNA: TGCAGTGCTAGAGATGCAGTGGGCCCTCCCCCCGTCTCACCTTTCTTT.

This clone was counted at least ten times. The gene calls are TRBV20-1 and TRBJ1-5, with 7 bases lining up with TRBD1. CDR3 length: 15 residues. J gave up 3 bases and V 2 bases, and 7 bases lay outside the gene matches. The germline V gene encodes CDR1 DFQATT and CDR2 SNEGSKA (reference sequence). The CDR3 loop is CSARSGTANNQPQHF. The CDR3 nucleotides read TGCAGTGCTAGATCCGGGACAGCTAACAATCAGCCCCAGCATTTT.

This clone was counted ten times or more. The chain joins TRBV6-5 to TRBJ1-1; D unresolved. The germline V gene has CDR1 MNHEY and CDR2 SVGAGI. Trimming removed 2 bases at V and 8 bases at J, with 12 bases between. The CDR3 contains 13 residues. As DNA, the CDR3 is TGTGCCAGCAGTTACAAAAGAGCATCCGAAGCTTTCTTT. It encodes CASSYKRASEAFF.

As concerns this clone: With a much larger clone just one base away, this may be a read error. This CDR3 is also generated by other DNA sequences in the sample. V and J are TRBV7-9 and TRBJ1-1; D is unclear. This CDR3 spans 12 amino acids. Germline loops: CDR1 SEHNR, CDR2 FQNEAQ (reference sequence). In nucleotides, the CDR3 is TGTGCAAGCAGCCGAGGGTCTATAGAAGCTTTCTTT. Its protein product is CASSRGSIEAFF.

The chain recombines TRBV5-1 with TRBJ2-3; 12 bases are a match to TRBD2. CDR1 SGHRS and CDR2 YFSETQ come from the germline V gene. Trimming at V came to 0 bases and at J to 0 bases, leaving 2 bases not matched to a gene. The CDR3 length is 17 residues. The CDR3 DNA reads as TGCGCCAGCAGCTTGGGTCTAGCGGGAGGGAGCACAGATACGCAGTATTTT. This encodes CASSLGLAGGSTDTQYF.

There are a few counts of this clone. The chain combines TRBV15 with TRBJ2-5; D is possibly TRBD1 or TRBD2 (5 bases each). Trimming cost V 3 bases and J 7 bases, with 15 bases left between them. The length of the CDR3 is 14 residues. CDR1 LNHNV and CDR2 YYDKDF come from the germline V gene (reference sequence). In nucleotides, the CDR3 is TGTGCCACCAGCAGTCCCGAGGGGATGACGACCCAGTACTTC. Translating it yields CATSSPEGMTTQYF.

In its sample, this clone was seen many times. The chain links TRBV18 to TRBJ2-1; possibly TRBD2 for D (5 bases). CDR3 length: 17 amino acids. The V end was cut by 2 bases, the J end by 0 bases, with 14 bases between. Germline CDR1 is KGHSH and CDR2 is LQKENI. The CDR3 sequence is CASSPSRAESSYNEQFF. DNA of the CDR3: TGTGCCAGCTCACCAAGTAGAGCGGAGAGCTCCTACAATGAGCAGTTCTTC.

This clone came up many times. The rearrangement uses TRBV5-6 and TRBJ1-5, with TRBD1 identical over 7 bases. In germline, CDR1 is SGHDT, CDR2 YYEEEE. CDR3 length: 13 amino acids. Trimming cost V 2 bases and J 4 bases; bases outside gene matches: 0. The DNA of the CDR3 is TGTGCCAGCAGCTTACAGGGGAATCAGCCCCAGCATTTT. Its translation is CASSLQGNQPQHF.

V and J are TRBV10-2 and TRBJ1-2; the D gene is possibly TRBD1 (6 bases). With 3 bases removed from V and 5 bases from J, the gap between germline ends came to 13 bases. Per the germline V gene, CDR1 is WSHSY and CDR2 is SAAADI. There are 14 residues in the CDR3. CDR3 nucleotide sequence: TGCGCCAGCAGTGATCCCCAGGGGCCGTATGGCTACACCTTC. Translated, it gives CASSDPQGPYGYTF.

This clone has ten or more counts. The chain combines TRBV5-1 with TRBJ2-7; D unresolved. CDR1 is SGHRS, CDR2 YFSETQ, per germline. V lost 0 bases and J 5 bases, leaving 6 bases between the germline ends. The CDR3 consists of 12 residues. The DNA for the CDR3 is TGCGCCAGCAGCTTGGCTCACGACGAGCAGTACTTC. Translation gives CASSLAHDEQYF.

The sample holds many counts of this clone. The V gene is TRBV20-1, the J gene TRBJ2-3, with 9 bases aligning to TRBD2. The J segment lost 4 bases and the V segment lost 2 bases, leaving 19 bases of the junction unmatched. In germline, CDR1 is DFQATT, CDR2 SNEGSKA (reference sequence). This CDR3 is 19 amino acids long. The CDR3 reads CSARPGGNIAGAGADTQYF. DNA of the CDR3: TGCAGTGCTAGACCCGGAGGGAATATAGCGGGAGCAGGGGCAGATACGCAGTATTTT.

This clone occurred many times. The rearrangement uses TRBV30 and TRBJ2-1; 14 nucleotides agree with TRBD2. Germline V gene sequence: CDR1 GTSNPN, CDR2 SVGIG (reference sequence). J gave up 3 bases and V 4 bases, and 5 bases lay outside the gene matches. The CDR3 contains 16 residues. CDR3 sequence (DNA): TGTGCCTGGACCCGTGGGACTAGCGGGAGCTACAATGAGCAGTTCTTC. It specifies CAWTRGTSGSYNEQFF.

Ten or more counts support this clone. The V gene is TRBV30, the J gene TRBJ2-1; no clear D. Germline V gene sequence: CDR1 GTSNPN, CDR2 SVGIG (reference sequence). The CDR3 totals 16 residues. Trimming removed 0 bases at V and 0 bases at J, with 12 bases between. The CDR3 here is CAWSVGRTSSYNEQFF. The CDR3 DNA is TGTGCCTGGAGTGTGGGCCGGACCAGCTCCTACAATGAGCAGTTCTTC.

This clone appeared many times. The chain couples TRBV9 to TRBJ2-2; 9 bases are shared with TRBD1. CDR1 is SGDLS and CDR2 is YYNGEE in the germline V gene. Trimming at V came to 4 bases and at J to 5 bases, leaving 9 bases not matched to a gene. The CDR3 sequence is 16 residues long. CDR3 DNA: TGTGCCAGCAGCCCAAGGACAGGGGTTATAACCGGGGAGCTGTTTTTT. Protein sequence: CASSPRTGVITGELFF. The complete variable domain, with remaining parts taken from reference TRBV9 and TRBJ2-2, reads DSGVTQTPKHLITATGQRVTLRCSPRSGDLSVYWYQQSLDQGLQFLIQYYNGEERAKGNILERFSAQQFPDLHSELNLSSLELGDSALYFCASSPRTGVITGELFFGEGSRLTVL.

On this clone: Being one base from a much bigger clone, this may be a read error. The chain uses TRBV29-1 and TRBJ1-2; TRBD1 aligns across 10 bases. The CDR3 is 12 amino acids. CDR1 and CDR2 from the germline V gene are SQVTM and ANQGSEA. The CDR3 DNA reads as TGCAGTTCGGACAGGGGGTCCGGTCGCTACACCTTC. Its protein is CSSDRGSGRYTF.

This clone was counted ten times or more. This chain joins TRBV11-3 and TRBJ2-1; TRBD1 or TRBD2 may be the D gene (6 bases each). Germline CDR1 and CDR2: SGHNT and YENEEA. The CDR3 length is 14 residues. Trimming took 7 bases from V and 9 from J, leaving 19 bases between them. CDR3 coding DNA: TGTGCCAGCACCCAGGCGGGACAAACCCGTGAGCAGTTCTTC. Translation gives CASTQAGQTREQFF.

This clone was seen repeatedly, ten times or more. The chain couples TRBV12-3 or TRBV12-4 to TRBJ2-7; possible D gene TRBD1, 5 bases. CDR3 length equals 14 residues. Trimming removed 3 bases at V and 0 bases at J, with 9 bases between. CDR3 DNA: TGTGCCAGCAGTTTTGACAGCACCTCCTACGAGCAGTACTTC. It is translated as CASSFDSTSYEQYF.

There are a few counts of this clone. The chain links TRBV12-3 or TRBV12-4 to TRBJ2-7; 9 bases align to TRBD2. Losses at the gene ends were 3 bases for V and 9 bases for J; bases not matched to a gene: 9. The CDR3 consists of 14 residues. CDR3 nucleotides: TGTGCCAGCAGTTTTGGTAGCGGGAGTTCGGGGCAGTACTTC. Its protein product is CASSFGSGSSGQYF.

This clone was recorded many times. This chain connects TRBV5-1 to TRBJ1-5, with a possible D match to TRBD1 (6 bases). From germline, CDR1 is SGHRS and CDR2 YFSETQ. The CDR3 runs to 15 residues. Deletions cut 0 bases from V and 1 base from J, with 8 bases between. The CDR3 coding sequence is TGCGCCAGCAGCTTGGGAGGACAGAGCAATCAGCCCCAGCATTTT. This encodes CASSLGGQSNQPQHF.

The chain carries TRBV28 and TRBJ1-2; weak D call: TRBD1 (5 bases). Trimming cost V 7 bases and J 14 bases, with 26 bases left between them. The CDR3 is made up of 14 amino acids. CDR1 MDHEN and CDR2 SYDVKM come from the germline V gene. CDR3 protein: CASTPRPRDYVYTF. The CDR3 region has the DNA TGTGCCAGCACTCCCCGTCCCAGGGACTATGTCTATACCTTC.

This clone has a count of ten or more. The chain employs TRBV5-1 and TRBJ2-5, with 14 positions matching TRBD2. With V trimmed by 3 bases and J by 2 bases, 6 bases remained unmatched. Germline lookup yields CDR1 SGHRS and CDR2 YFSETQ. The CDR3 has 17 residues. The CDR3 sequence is CASSWGGLAGVQETQYF. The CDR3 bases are TGCGCCAGCAGCTGGGGGGGACTAGCGGGAGTTCAAGAGACCCAGTACTTC.

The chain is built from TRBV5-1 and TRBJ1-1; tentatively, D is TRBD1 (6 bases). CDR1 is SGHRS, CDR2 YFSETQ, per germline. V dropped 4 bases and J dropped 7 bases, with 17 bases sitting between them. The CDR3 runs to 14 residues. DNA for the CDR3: TGCGCCAGCAGCCTGGCAGGGGTAGGGAATGAAGCTTTCTTT. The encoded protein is CASSLAGVGNEAFF.

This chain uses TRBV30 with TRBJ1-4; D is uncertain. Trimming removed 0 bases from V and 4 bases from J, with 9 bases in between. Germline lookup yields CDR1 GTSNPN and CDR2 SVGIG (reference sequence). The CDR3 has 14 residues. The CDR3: CAWSVRGNNEKLFF. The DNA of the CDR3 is TGTGCCTGGAGTGTACGGGGTAATAATGAAAAACTGTTTTTT. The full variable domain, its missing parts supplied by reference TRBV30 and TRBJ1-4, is SQTIHQWPATLVQPVGSPLSLECTVEGTSNPNLYWYRQAAGRGLQLLFYSVGIGQISSEVPQNLSASRPQDRQFILSSKKLLLSDSGFYLCAWSVRGNNEKLFFGSGTQLSVL.

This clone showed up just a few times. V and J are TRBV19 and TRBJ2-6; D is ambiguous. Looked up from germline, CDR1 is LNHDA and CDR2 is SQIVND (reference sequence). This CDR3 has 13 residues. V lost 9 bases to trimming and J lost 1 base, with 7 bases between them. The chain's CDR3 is CASRNSGANVLTF. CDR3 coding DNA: TGTGCCAGCAGAAATTCTGGGGCCAACGTCCTGACTTTC.

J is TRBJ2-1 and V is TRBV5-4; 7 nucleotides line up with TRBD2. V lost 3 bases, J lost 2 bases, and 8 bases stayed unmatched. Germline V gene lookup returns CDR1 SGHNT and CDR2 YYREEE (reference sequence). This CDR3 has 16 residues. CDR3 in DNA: TGTGCCAGCAGCTCGGAGAGCCTAGCGGCCTACAATGAGCAGTTCTTC. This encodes CASSSESLAAYNEQFF.

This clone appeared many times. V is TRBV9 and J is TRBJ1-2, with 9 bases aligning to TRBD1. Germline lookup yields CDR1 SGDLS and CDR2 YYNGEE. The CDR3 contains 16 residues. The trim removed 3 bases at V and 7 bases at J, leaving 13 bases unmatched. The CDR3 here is CASSAGQGVQTGGYTF. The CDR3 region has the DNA TGTGCCAGCAGCGCGGGACAGGGAGTACAAACTGGTGGCTACACCTTC.

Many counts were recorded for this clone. The CDR3 protein is CASRQQNQPQHF. The CDR3 DNA is TGTGCCAGCAGACAGCAGAATCAGCCCCAGCATTTT. This rearrangement joins TRBV12-3 or TRBV12-4 to TRBJ1-5; D unclear. V was shortened by 6 bases and J by 4 bases, with 7 bases between the two germline ends. The CDR3 is made up of 12 amino acids.

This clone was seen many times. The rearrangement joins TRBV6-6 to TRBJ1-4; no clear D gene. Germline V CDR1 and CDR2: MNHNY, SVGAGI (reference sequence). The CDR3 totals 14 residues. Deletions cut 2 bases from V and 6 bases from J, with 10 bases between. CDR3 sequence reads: CASSYRSKDEKLFF. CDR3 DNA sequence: TGTGCCAGCAGTTACCGGTCAAAGGATGAAAAACTGTTTTTT.

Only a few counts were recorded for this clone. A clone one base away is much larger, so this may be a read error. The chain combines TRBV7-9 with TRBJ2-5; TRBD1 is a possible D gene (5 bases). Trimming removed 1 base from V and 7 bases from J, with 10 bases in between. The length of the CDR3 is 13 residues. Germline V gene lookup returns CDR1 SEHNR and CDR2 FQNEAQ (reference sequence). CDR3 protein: CASSLVGEGTQYF. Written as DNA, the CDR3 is TGTGCCAGCAGCTTAGTAGGGGAAGGGACCCAGTACTTC. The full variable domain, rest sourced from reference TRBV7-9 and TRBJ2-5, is DTGVSQNPRHKITKRGQNVTFRCDPISEHNRLYWYRQTLGQGPEFLTYFQNEAQLEKSRLLSDRFSAERPKGSFSTLEIQRTEQGDSAMYLCASSLVGEGTQYFGPGTRLLVL.

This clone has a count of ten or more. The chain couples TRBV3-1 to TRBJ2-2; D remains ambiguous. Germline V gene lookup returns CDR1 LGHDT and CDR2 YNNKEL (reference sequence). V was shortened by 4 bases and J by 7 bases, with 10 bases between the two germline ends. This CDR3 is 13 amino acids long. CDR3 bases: TGTGCCAGCAGCCCCCTCAACGACGGGGAGCTGTTTTTT. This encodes CASSPLNDGELFF.